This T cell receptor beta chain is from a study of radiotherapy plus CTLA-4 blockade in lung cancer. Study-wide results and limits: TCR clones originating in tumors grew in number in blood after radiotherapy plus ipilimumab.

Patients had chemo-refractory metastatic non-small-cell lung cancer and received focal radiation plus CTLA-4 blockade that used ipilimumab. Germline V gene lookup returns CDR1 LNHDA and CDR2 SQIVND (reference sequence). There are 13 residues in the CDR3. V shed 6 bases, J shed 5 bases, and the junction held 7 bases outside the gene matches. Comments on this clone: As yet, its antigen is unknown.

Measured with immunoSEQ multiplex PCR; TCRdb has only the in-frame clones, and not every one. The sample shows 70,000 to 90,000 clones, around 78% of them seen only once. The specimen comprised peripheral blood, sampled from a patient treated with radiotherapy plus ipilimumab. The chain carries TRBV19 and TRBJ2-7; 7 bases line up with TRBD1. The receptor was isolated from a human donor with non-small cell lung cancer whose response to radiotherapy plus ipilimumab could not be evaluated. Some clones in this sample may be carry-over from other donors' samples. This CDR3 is CASSPTGVDEQYF. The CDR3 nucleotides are TGTGCCAGTAGCCCAACAGGGGTCGACGAGCAGTACTTC. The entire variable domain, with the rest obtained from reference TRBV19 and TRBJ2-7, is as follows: DGGITQSPKYLFRKEGQNVTLSCEQNLNHDAMYWYRQDPGQGLRLIYYSQIVNDFQKGDIAEGYSVSREKKESFPLTVTSAQKNPTAFYLCASSPTGVDEQYFGPGTRLTVT.